This entry features one T cell receptor (beta chain) sequence. CDR1 is SGHTA and CDR2 is FQGNSA in the germline V gene. V lost 3 bases to trimming and J lost 5 bases, with 10 bases between them. CDR3 length: 13 residues. Original analysis: Estimation of nucleated cell counts relied on the amplification of reference gene primers. Assay: immunoSEQ multiplex PCR; the TCRdb copy retains only in-frame clones and omits some. V and J calls and clone size are given by that table; D and trimming were obtained from the DNA. The profile shows fewer than 500,000 clones, roughly 86% of them singletons. The data were obtained in a study of blood T cell repertoires in COVID-19. In the study overall: T cells, B-cell-depleted T cells, or PBMCs provided the cDNA or gDNA that served as material.

Source material: PBMCs or T cells enriched from blood (not recorded which). The sequence was collected from a man aged 25-45 years who had recovered from COVID-19. V and J are TRBV7-2 and TRBJ2-5; possible D gene TRBD1, 5 bases. CDR3 in amino acids: CASSFVPGETQYF. For the CDR3, the DNA is TGTGCCAGCAGCTTTGTCCCAGGGGAGACCCAGTACTTC.